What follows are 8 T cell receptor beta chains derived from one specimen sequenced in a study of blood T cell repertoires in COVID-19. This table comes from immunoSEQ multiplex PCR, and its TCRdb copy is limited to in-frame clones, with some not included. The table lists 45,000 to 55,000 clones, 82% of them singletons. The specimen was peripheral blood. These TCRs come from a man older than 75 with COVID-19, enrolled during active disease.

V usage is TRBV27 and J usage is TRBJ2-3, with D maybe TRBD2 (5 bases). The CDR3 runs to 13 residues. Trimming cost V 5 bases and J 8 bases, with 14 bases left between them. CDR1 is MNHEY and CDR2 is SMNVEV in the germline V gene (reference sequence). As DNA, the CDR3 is TGTGCCAGCAGTATCCTGGACTCCCGTACGCAGTATTTT. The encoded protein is CASSILDSRTQYF.

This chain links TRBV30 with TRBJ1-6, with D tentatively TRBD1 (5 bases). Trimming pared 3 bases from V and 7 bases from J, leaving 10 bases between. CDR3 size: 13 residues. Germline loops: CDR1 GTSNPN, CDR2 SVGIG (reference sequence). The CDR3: CAWSTRGNSPLHF. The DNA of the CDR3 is TGTGCCTGGAGCACTCGGGGGAATTCACCCCTCCACTTT.

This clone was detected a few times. The CDR3 spells CASSFPRQGVTEAFF. The CDR3 DNA sequence: TGTGCCAGCAGCTTCCCCCGACAGGGAGTGACTGAAGCTTTCTTT. This sequence joins TRBV7-2 and TRBJ1-1; TRBD1 matches 7 bases. Germline assignment: CDR1 SGHTA and CDR2 FQGNSA. With V trimmed by 3 bases and J by 5 bases, 9 bases remained unmatched. CDR3 length: 15 amino acids.

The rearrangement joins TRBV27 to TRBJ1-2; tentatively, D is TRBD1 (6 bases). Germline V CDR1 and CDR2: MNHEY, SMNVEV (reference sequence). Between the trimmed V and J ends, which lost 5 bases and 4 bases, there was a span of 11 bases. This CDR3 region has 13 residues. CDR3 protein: CASSVTGTYGYTF. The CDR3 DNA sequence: TGTGCCAGCAGTGTCACAGGGACCTATGGCTACACCTTC.

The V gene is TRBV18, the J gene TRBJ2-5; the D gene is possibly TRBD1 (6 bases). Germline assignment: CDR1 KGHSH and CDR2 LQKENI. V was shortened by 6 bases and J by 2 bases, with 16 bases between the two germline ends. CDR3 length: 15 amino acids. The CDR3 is CASSPKDRRQETQYF. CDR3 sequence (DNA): TGTGCCAGCTCCCCCAAGGACAGAAGGCAAGAGACCCAGTACTTC. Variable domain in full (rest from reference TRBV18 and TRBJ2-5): NAGVMQNPRHLVRRRGQEARLRCSPMKGHSHVYWYRQLPEEGLKFMVYLQKENIIDESGMPKERFSAEFPKEGPSILRIQQVVRGDSAAYFCASSPKDRRQETQYFGPGTRLLVL.

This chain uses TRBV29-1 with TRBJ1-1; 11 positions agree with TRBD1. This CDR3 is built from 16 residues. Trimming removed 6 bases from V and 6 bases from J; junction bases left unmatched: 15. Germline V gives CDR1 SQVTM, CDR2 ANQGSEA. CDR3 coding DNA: TGCAGCGTCGATAGAACGGCATGGACAGGGGGCCCTGAAGCTTTCTTT. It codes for CSVDRTAWTGGPEAFF.

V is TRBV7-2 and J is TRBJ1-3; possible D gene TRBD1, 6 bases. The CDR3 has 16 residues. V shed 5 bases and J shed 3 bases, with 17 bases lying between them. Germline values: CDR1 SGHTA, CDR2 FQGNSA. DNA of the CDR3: TGTGCCAGCAGCCCCCGAGGGGGGGTGAGTGGAAACACCATATATTTT. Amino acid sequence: CASSPRGGVSGNTIYF.

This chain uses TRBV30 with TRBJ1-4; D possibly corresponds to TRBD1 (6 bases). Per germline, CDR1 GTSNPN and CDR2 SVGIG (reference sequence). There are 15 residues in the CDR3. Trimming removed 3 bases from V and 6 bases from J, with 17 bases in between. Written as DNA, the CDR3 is TGTGCCTGGAGCCTAGGGACCAGGGGAGATGAAAAACTGTTTTTT. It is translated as CAWSLGTRGDEKLFF. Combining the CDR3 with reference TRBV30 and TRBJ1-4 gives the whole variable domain SQTIHQWPATLVQPVGSPLSLECTVEGTSNPNLYWYRQAAGRGLQLLFYSVGIGQISSEVPQNLSASRPQDRQFILSSKKLLLSDSGFYLCAWSLGTRGDEKLFFGSGTQLSVL.